This entry concerns a single TCR beta chain. Its antigen is currently not known. Base qualities are not recorded, but no much larger clone differs from it by a single base. Looking up the germline V gene yields CDR1 KGHSH and CDR2 LQKENI. The CDR3, cysteine through phenylalanine, is 14 amino acids long. The read is trimmed to its CDR3 DNA, 42 bases read in frame from base 1. V gives up 5 bases and J gives up 1 base, and the segment between their germline ends measures 11 bases. This entry belongs to a study of control samples from healthy donors and cancer patients (TCRdb year 2020). The receptor library was made with the immunoSEQ multiplex PCR assay. This immuneACCESS table, as held by TCRdb, lists in-frame sequences with V and J called but not all clones. Of the missing ones, under half trace to an unresolved V gene in checked studies; the others have no known cause. Counted in this sample were about 61,000 clones; nearly 90% of them appeared once. Together, the top ten hold roughly 5.7% of the sample.

Rearrangement joined TRBV18 to TRBJ1-1; no D gene can be assigned with confidence. Sample: PBMCs. This TCR was recovered from a man between 60 and 70 years old with colorectal cancer. The CDR3 region has the sequence CASSTVAGNTEAFF. The nucleotide sequence is given as TGTGCCAGCTCAACGGTGGCGGGGAACACTGAAGCTTTCTTT.